The next 14 T cell receptor beta chains were all read from a single sample in a study of cytomegalovirus exposure and HLA in healthy donors. Some clones are missing from TCRdb's copy, which holds only in-frame ones; the method was immunoSEQ multiplex PCR. The sample lists approximately 200,000 clones; around 90% were seen once. The sequenced sample consisted of PBMCs. These receptors originate from a woman aged 18-29 years in good health and CMV-seronegative.

This rearrangement joins TRBV27 to TRBJ2-1; 15 nucleotides match TRBD2. There are 18 residues in the CDR3. Germline V gives CDR1 MNHEY, CDR2 SMNVEV (reference sequence). After removal of 5 bases from V and 0 bases from J, the junction contained 5 bases not matched to a gene. The CDR3 loop is CASSQGLAGGSSYNEQFF. For the CDR3, the DNA is TGTGCCAGCAGTCAAGGACTAGCGGGAGGGAGCTCCTACAATGAGCAGTTCTTC.

The chain is built from TRBV18 and TRBJ2-7; 16 bases are shared with TRBD2. V lost 6 bases to trimming and J lost 3 bases; unmatched junction nucleotides: 11. The CDR3 is made up of 18 amino acids. The germline gives CDR1 KGHSH, CDR2 LQKENI. As DNA, the CDR3 is TGTGCCAGCTCTCCGGGACTAGCGGGAGGGCCTTCCTACTACGAGCAGTACTTC. As protein: CASSPGLAGGPSYYEQYF.

V and J are TRBV28 and TRBJ2-7, with 10 bases aligning to TRBD2. Germline CDR1 is MDHEN and CDR2 is SYDVKM. This CDR3 is 15 amino acids long. V trimming: 2 bases; J trimming: 3 bases; junction bases outside the gene matches: 4. The CDR3 spells CASSLPSGRVYEQYF. The CDR3 DNA is TGTGCCAGCAGTTTACCTAGCGGGAGAGTCTACGAGCAGTACTTC.

The chain recombines TRBV4-3 with TRBJ1-3; possible D gene TRBD1, 5 bases. CDR1 LGHNA and CDR2 YSLEER come from the germline V gene. The V gene lost 1 base and the J gene lost 0 bases, with 10 bases spanning the gap. The CDR3 loop spans 16 amino acids. The CDR3 spells CASSQGGGRSGNTIYF. In DNA form, the CDR3 reads TGCGCCAGCAGCCAAGGGGGGGGTCGCTCTGGAAACACCATATATTTT.

V and J are TRBV7-9 and TRBJ2-7, with 8 bases lining up with TRBD2. Unmatched junction bases numbered 10, after V lost 5 bases and J lost 1 base. This CDR3 region has 16 residues. Germline-derived CDR1 and CDR2 are SEHNR and FQNEAQ (reference sequence). The chain's CDR3 is CASSHAGLERSYEQYF. CDR3 sequence (DNA): TGTGCCAGCAGCCACGCGGGACTAGAAAGGTCCTACGAGCAGTACTTC.

The V call is TRBV5-4, the J call TRBJ1-4; D possibly corresponds to TRBD1 (6 bases). The CDR3 spans 17 residues. Trimming left V 2 bases short and J 8 bases short, with 22 bases between. Germline CDR1 SGHNT, CDR2 YYREEE (reference sequence). CDR3 nucleotides: TGTGCCAGCAGCTTCCACACAGGGCTGACAAGGGGAGAAAAACTGTTTTTT. As protein: CASSFHTGLTRGEKLFF.

J is TRBJ2-3 and V is TRBV28; 11 bases are shared with TRBD1. The CDR3 is made up of 15 amino acids. J lost 6 bases, V lost 7 bases, and 9 bases had no gene match. CDR1 is MDHEN, CDR2 SYDVKM, per germline. The CDR3 loop is CASTIGTGGRDTQYF. Here the CDR3 DNA reads TGTGCCAGCACCATTGGGACAGGGGGGCGGGATACGCAGTATTTT.

This clone came up a few times. J is TRBJ2-1 and V is TRBV21-1; the D call TRBD2 from the table was never checked on the DNA. TRBV21-1 has pseudogene status. The CDR3 runs to 15 residues. The DNA of the CDR3 is TGTGCCAGCAGCAACAAGCGGGCCTCCTACAATGAGCAGTTCTTC. Protein: CASSNKRASYNEQFF.

This CDR3 is CATLAGGGLEAFF. The CDR3 DNA reads TGTGCCACCCTGGCGGGGGGGGGACTTGAAGCTTTCTTT. The rearrangement joins TRBV28 to TRBJ1-1; tentatively, D is TRBD1 (5 bases). CDR1 and CDR2 (germline): MDHEN, SYDVKM. There are 13 residues in the CDR3. The V end was cut by 10 bases, the J end by 7 bases, with 19 bases between.

This rearrangement joins TRBV30 to TRBJ1-3, with D possibly TRBD1 on 5 matching bases. The CDR3 loop spans 16 amino acids. Germline CDR1 is GTSNPN and CDR2 is SVGIG (reference sequence). Between the trimmed V and J ends, which lost 0 bases and 3 bases, there was a span of 15 bases. CDR3 sequence reads: CAWSVGGGFNGNTIYF. CDR3 in DNA: TGTGCCTGGAGTGTTGGTGGGGGGTTCAATGGAAACACCATATATTTT. Complete variable domain (other parts from reference TRBV30 and TRBJ1-3): SQTIHQWPATLVQPVGSPLSLECTVEGTSNPNLYWYRQAAGRGLQLLFYSVGIGQISSEVPQNLSASRPQDRQFILSSKKLLLSDSGFYLCAWSVGGGFNGNTIYFGEGSWLTVV.

This chain joins TRBV4-2 and TRBJ2-7, with a tentative D call TRBD2 (6 bases). Germline loops: CDR1 LGHNA, CDR2 YNFKEQ. This CDR3 region has 16 residues. Trimming cost V 5 bases and J 4 bases, with 21 bases left between them. In nucleotides, the CDR3 is TGTGCCAGCAGCTTGTTGACAGCGGCGGGACGATACGAGCAGTACTTC. Its translation is CASSLLTAAGRYEQYF.

The rearrangement joins TRBV4-2 to TRBJ2-7, with 14 bases aligning to TRBD2. Per the germline V gene, CDR1 is LGHNA and CDR2 is YNFKEQ. V gave up 3 bases and J gave up 3 bases; unmatched junction bases: 7. The length of the CDR3 is 17 residues. CDR3: CASSQGTSGSDYYEQYF. CDR3 sequence (DNA): TGTGCCAGCAGCCAGGGGACTAGCGGGAGTGATTACTACGAGCAGTACTTC.

The chain links TRBV6-5 to TRBJ1-1; weak D call: TRBD1 (5 bases). CDR3 length equals 13 residues. Germline V gene data show CDR1 as MNHEY and CDR2 as SVGAGI. The V and J ends lost 6 bases and 3 bases respectively, with 11 bases between them. Written as DNA, the CDR3 is TGTGCCAGCAGCTCCAGGGAGGACACTGAAGCTTTCTTT. Translated: CASSSREDTEAFF.

The chain couples TRBV27 to TRBJ1-4, with 8 bases aligning to TRBD1. CDR3 length: 15 residues. Per the germline V gene, CDR1 is MNHEY and CDR2 is SMNVEV (reference sequence). Losses at the gene ends were 5 bases for V and 7 bases for J; bases not matched to a gene: 9. Here the CDR3 reads CASSQVGQAVEKLFF. The CDR3 DNA reads TGTGCCAGCAGTCAAGTGGGACAGGCTGTTGAAAAACTGTTTTTT.